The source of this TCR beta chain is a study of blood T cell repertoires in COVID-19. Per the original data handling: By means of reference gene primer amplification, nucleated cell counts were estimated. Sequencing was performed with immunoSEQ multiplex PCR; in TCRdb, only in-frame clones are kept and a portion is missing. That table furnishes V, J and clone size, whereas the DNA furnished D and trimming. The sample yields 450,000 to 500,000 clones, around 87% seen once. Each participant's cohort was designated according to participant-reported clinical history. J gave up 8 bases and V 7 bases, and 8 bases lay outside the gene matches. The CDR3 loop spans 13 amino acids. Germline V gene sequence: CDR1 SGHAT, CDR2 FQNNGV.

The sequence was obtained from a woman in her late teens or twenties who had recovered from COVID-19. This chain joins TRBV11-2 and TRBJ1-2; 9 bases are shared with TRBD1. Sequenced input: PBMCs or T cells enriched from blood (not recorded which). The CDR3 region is CASNIQGAEGYTF. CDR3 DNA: TGTGCCAGCAATATACAGGGGGCGGAGGGCTACACCTTC.